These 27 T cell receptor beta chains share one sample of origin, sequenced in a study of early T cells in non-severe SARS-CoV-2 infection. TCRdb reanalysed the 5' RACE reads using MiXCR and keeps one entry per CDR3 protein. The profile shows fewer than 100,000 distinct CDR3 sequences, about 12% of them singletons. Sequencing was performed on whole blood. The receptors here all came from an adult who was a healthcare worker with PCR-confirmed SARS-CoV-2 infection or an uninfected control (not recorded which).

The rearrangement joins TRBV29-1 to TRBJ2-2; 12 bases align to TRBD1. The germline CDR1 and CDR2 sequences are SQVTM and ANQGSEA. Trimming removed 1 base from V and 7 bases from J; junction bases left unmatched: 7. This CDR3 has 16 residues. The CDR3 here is CSVEVSGQGAHGELFF. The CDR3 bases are TGCAGCGTTGAAGTCTCGGGACAGGGGGCTCACGGGGAGCTGTTTTTT.

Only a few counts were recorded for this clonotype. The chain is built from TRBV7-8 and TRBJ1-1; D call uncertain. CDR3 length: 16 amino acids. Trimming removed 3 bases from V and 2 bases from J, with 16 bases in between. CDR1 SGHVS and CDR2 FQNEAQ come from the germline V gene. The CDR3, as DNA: TGTGCCAGCAGCTTGGGGTGGACCCTACCCAACACTGAAGCTTTCTTT. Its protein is CASSLGWTLPNTEAFF. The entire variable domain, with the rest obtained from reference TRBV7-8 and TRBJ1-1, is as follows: GAGVSQSPRYKVAKRGQDVALRCDPISGHVSLFWYQQALGQGPEFLTYFQNEAQLDKSGLPSDRFFAERPEGSVSTLKIQRTQQEDSAVYLCASSLGWTLPNTEAFFGQGTRLTVV.

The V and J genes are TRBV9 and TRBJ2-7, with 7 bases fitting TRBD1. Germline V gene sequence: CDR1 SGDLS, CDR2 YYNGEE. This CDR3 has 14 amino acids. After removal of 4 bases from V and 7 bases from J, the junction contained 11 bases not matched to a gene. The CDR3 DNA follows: TGTGCCAGCAGCCCACGGACAGGTTTGGGAGAGCAGTACTTC. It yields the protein CASSPRTGLGEQYF.

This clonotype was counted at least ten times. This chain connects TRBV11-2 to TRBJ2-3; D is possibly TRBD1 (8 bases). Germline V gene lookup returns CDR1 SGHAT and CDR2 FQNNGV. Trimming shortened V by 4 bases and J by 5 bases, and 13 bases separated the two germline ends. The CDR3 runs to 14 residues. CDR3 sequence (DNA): TGTGCCAGCAGCTCCACAGGGGGGGAAGATACGCAGTATTTT. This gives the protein CASSSTGGEDTQYF.

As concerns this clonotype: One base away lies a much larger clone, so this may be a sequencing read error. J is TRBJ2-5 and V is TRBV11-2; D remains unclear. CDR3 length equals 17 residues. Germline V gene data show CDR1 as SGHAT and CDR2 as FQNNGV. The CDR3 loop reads CANSSTSLGRYQETQYF. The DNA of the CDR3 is TGTGCCAACAGCTCTACTTCTCTAGGGCGGTACCAAGAGACCCAGTACTTC.

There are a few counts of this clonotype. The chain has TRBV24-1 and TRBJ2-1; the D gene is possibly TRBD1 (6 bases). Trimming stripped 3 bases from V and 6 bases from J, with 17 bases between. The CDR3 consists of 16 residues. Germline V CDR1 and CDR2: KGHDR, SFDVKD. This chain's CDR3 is CATSDQGRGSSNEQFF. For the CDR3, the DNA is TGTGCCACCAGTGATCAGGGCAGGGGTTCGTCCAATGAGCAGTTCTTC.

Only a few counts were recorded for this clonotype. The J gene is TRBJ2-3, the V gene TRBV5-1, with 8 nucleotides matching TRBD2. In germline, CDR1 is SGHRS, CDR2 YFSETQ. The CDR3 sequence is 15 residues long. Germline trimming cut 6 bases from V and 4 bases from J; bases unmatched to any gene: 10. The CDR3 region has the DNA TGCGCCAGCAAATACCAGCGGGGGATTTCAGATACGCAGTATTTT. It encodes CASKYQRGISDTQYF.

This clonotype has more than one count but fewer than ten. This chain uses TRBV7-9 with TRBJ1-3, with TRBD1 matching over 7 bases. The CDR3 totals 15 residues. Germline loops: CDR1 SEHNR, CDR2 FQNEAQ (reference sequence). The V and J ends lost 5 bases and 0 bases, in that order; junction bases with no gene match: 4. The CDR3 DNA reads TGTGCCAGCAGCAATTCAGGGGGCTCTGGAAACACCATATATTTT. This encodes CASSNSGGSGNTIYF.

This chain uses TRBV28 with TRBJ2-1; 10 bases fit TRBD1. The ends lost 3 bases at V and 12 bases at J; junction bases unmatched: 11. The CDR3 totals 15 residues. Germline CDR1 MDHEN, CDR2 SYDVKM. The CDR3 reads CASSFVDRGDYVQFF. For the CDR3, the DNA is TGTGCCAGCAGTTTCGTGGACAGGGGGGATTATGTGCAGTTCTTC.

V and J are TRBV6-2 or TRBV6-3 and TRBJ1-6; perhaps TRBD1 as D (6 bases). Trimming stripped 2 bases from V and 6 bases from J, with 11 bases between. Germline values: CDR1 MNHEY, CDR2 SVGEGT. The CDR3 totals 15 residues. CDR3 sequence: CASSYPGVGNSPLHF. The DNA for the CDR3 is TGTGCCAGCAGTTACCCAGGGGTGGGTAATTCACCCCTCCACTTT.

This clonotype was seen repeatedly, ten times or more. CDR3 bases: TGTGCCAGCAGAGACAGGGAAACTAACTATGGCTACACCTTC. Protein sequence: CASRDRETNYGYTF. The chain is built from TRBV2 and TRBJ1-2; TRBD1 agrees at 7 bases. This CDR3 region has 14 residues. Trimming took 6 bases from V and 0 from J; bases not matched to a gene: 4. Germline V CDR1 and CDR2: SNHLY, FYNNEI.

CDR3: CASSLGGTGTTDTQYF. CDR3 DNA: TGTGCCAGCAGCTTAGGGGGGACAGGGACCACAGATACGCAGTATTTT. J is TRBJ2-3 and V is TRBV7-6, with 9 bases identical to TRBD1. Losses at the gene ends were 1 base for V and 2 bases for J; bases not matched to a gene: 4. CDR3 length: 16 amino acids. Per germline, CDR1 SGHVS and CDR2 FNYEAQ. The variable domain in full, with the rest retrieved from reference TRBV7-6 and TRBJ2-3, is GAGVSQSPRYKVTKRGQDVALRCDPISGHVSLYWYRQALGQGPEFLTYFNYEAQQDKSGLPNDRFSAERPEGSISTLTIQRTEQRDSAMYRCASSLGGTGTTDTQYFGPGTRLTVL.

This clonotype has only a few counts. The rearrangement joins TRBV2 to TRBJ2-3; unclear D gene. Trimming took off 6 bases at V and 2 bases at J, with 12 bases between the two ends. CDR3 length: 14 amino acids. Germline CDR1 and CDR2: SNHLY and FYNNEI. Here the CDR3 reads CASSQQPITDTQYF. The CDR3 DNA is TGTGCCAGCAGCCAACAACCTATCACAGATACGCAGTATTTT.

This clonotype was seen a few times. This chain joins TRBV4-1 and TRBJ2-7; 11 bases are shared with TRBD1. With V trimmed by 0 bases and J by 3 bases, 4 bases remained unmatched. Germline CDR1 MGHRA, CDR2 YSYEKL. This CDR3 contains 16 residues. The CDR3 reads CASSQERGTGGYEQYF. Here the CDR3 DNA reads TGCGCCAGCAGCCAAGAAAGGGGGACAGGGGGCTACGAGCAGTACTTC.

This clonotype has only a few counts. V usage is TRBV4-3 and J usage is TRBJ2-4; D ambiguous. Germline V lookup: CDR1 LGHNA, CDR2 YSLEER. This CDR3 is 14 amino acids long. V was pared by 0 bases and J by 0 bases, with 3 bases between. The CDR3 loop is CASSQDLAKNIQYF. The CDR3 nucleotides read TGCGCCAGCAGCCAAGACCTAGCCAAAAACATTCAGTACTTC.

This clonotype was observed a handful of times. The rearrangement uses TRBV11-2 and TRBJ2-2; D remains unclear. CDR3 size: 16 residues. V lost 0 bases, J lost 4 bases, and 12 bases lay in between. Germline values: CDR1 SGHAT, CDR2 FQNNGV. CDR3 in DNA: TGTGCCAGCAGCTTAGATCCTCCTGCCGGCACCGGGGAGCTGTTTTTT. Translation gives CASSLDPPAGTGELFF.

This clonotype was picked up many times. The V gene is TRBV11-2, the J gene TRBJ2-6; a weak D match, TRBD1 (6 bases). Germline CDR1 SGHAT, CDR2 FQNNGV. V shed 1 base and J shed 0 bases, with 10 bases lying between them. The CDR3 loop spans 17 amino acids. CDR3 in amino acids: CASSLGDRSSGANVLTF. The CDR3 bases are TGTGCCAGCAGCTTAGGTGACAGGAGCTCTGGGGCCAACGTCCTGACTTTC.

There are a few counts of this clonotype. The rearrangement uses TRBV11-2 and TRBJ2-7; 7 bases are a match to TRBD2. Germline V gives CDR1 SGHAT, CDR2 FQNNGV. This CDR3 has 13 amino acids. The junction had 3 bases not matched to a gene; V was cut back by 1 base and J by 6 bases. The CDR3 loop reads CASSLVTGGEQYF. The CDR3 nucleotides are TGTGCCAGCAGCTTAGTGACGGGGGGCGAGCAGTACTTC.

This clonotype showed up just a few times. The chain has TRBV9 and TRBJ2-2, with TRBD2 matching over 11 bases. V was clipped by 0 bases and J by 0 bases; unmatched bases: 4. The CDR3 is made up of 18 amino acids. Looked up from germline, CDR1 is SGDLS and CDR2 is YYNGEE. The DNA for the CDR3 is TGTGCCAGCAGCGTAGTGCCTAGCGGGGGGTCGAACACCGGGGAGCTGTTTTTT. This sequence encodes CASSVVPSGGSNTGELFF.

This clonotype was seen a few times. The CDR3 reads CSATKQTQYF. DNA for the CDR3: TGCAGTGCTACAAAACAGACCCAGTACTTC. This chain joins TRBV20-1 and TRBJ2-5; D remains unclear. Trimming removed 4 bases at V and 6 bases at J, with 6 bases between. This CDR3 has 10 amino acids. The V gene's germline CDR1 is DFQATT and CDR2 SNEGSKA (reference sequence).

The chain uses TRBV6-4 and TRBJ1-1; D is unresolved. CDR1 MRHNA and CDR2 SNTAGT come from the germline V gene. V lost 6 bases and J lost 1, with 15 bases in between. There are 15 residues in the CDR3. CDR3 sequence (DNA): TGTGCCAGCAGACCCTATCCGGACTCGAACACTGAAGCTTTCTTT. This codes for CASRPYPDSNTEAFF.

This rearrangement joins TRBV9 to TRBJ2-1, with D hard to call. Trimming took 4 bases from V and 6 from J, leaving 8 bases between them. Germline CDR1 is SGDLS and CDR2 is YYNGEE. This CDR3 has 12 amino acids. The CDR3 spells CASSTVGNEQFF. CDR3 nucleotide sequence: TGTGCCAGCAGCACAGTTGGCAATGAGCAGTTCTTC.

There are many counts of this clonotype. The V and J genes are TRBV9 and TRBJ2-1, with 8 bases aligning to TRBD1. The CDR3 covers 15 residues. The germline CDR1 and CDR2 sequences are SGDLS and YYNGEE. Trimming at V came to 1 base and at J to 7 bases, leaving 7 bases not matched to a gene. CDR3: CASSVRQGIGNEQFF. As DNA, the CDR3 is TGTGCCAGCAGCGTACGACAGGGGATCGGGAATGAGCAGTTCTTC.

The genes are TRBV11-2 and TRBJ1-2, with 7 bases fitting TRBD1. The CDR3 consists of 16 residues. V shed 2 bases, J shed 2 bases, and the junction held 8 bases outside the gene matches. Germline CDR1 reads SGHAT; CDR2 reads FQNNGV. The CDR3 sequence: CASSLTRQGGNYGYTF. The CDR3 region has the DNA TGTGCCAGCAGCTTAACCCGACAGGGTGGAAACTATGGCTACACCTTC. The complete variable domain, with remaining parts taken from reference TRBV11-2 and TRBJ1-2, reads EAGVAQSPRYKIIEKRQSVAFWCNPISGHATLYWYQQILGQGPKLLIQFQNNGVVDDSQLPKDRFSAERLKGVDSTLKIQPAKLEDSAVYLCASSLTRQGGNYGYTFGSGTRLTVV.

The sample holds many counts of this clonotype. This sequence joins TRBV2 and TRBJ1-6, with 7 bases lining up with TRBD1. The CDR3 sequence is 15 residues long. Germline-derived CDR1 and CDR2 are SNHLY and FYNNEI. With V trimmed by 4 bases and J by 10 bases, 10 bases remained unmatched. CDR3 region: CASSAGQLVDSPLHF. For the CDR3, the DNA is TGTGCCAGCAGTGCGGGACAGCTTGTGGACTCACCCCTCCACTTT.

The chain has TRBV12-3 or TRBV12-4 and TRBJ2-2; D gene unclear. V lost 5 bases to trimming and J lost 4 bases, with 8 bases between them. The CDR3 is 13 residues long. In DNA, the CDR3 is TGTGCCAGCAGTACTCTGGGCACCGGGGAGCTGTTTTTT. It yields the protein CASSTLGTGELFF.

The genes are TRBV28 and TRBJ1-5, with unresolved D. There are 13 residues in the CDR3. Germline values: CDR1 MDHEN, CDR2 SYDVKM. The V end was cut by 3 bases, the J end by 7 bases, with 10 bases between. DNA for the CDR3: TGTGCCAGCAGTTTTCGGAGTAGGCAGCCCCAGCATTTT. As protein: CASSFRSRQPQHF.